These 26 T cell receptor beta chains share one sample of origin, sequenced in a study of shared clonotypes between healthy human individuals. Terminally differentiated effector memory CD45RA+ cells were left out of the naive CD8 fraction, which was CD45RO-negative and positively selected for CCR7. Profiling relied on immunoSEQ multiplex PCR, and the TCRdb table lists in-frame clones only, not all of them. The sample consists of hundreds of thousands of clones, around 93% of them appearing once. Material for sequencing was naive CD8+ T cells sorted from blood. Receptor source: a man aged 30 to 39 in good health.

V gene TRBV6-4 combines with J gene TRBJ2-2; tentative D call: TRBD1 (6 bases). Germline values: CDR1 MRHNA, CDR2 SNTAGT. The CDR3 loop spans 14 amino acids. Trimming stripped 8 bases from V and 0 bases from J, with 10 bases between. CDR3 nucleotide sequence: TGTGCCAGCCAGGGGTTGCCGAACACCGGGGAGCTGTTTTTT. Amino acid sequence: CASQGLPNTGELFF.

The chain employs TRBV19 and TRBJ2-1, with TRBD2 matching 12 bases. Germline V gives CDR1 LNHDA, CDR2 SQIVND (reference sequence). Unmatched junction bases numbered 5, after V lost 7 bases and J lost 1 base. The CDR3 covers 16 residues. The CDR3 spells CASTELAGGSYNEQFF. The CDR3 region has the DNA TGTGCCAGTACCGAACTAGCGGGAGGTTCCTACAATGAGCAGTTCTTC.

This clone has only one observation. The sample holds other DNA sequences that translate to the same CDR3. J is TRBJ2-1 and V is TRBV6-5; D call uncertain. Germline CDR1 and CDR2: MNHEY and SVGAGI. V lost 8 bases and J lost 7, with 15 bases in between. The CDR3 sequence is 13 residues long. The CDR3: CASSYTGGNEQFF. DNA for the CDR3: TGTGCCAGCTCATACACGGGTGGTAATGAGCAGTTCTTC.

The rearrangement joins TRBV28 to TRBJ2-7; maybe TRBD1 (6 bases). With 3 bases removed from V and 4 bases from J, the gap between germline ends came to 10 bases. Germline CDR1 and CDR2: MDHEN and SYDVKM. The length of the CDR3 is 13 residues. This chain's CDR3 is CASSFHRAYEQYF. In nucleotides, the CDR3 is TGTGCCAGCAGTTTCCACAGGGCGTACGAGCAGTACTTC.

The chain joins TRBV29-1 to TRBJ2-7; D is unclear. CDR3 length: 18 residues. Between the trimmed V and J ends, which lost 1 base and 1 base, there was a span of 23 bases. CDR1 is SQVTM, CDR2 ANQGSEA, per germline. CDR3 bases: TGCAGCGTTGAAGTTATAAGGACCGGGCCAACTGTTTCCTACGAGCAGTACTTC. Encoded protein: CSVEVIRTGPTVSYEQYF.

The V and J genes are TRBV25-1 and TRBJ2-6, with 7 bases lining up with TRBD1. The CDR3 has 18 residues. The germline CDR1 and CDR2 sequences are MGHDK and SYGVNS. The trim removed 1 base at V and 0 bases at J, leaving 6 bases unmatched. The CDR3 is CASSESGQIFSGANVLTF. CDR3 nucleotide sequence: TGTGCCAGCAGTGAATCGGGACAGATATTCTCTGGGGCCAACGTCCTGACTTTC.

The genes are TRBV13 and TRBJ2-1; TRBD2 aligns across 10 bases. This CDR3 spans 16 amino acids. The V gene end was trimmed by 4 bases and the J gene end by 8 bases; junction bases not matched to a gene: 11. Germline V gene sequence: CDR1 PRHDT, CDR2 FYEKMQ (reference sequence). The CDR3 is CASSSWTSGRGDEQFF. Here the CDR3 DNA reads TGTGCCAGCAGCTCCTGGACTAGCGGAAGAGGCGATGAGCAGTTCTTC.

J is TRBJ2-7 and V is TRBV29-1; D is unclear. V lost 0 bases to trimming and J lost 7 bases, with 19 bases between them. The CDR3 contains 15 residues. Germline CDR1 and CDR2: SQVTM and ANQGSEA. The CDR3 region has the DNA TGCAGCGTTGAAGACCTTGGTCAGGTTAACGGGGAGCAGTACTTC. Residues: CSVEDLGQVNGEQYF.

The V and J genes are TRBV6-4 and TRBJ2-1, with no clear D. Germline V gene lookup returns CDR1 MRHNA and CDR2 SNTAGT. V lost 2 bases and J 9 bases, leaving 8 bases between the germline ends. The CDR3 sequence is 12 residues long. CDR3 amino acids: CASSDGRREQFF. CDR3 in DNA: TGTGCCAGCAGTGACGGGCGACGTGAGCAGTTCTTC.

The rearrangement links TRBV6-6 to TRBJ2-3; D ambiguous. V was cut by 2 bases and J by 1 base, with 4 bases left in between. The CDR3 runs 13 residues. Germline CDR1 MNHNY, CDR2 SVGAGI (reference sequence). This chain's CDR3 is CASSYPGTDTQYF. In nucleotides, the CDR3 is TGTGCCAGCAGTTACCCCGGCACAGATACGCAGTATTTT.

This chain uses TRBV2 with TRBJ2-3; 12 bases line up with TRBD2. Germline trimming cut 4 bases from V and 2 bases from J; bases unmatched to any gene: 7. The CDR3 sequence is 17 residues long. Germline V gene data show CDR1 as SNHLY and CDR2 as FYNNEI. CDR3 sequence reads: CASSGTSGRSTTDTQYF. DNA for the CDR3: TGTGCCAGCAGTGGAACTAGCGGGAGGAGTACCACAGATACGCAGTATTTT.

The chain couples TRBV10-2 to TRBJ1-1; 8 bases match TRBD1. Trimming at V came to 10 bases and at J to 4 bases, leaving 8 bases not matched to a gene. This CDR3 comprises 13 residues. Germline CDR1 and CDR2: WSHSY and SAAADI. The CDR3 DNA is TGCGCCACCACCGGACAGGGTGTCACTGAAGCTTTCTTT. Translation gives CATTGQGVTEAFF.

This clone was observed once. This chain connects TRBV27 to TRBJ2-2, with a weak D call TRBD2 (5 bases). The CDR3 sequence is 15 residues long. The germline gives CDR1 MNHEY, CDR2 SMNVEV (reference sequence). The V end was cut by 2 bases, the J end by 4 bases, with 11 bases between. This chain's CDR3 is CASSLAGMGTGELFF. CDR3 bases: TGTGCCAGCAGTTTAGCCGGGATGGGCACCGGGGAGCTGTTTTTT.

The chain is built from TRBV4-3 and TRBJ2-7; 8 positions agree with TRBD2. The CDR3 is made up of 17 amino acids. Losses at the gene ends were 0 bases for V and 7 bases for J; bases not matched to a gene: 14. CDR1 LGHNA and CDR2 YSLEER come from the germline V gene. In nucleotides, the CDR3 is TGCGCCAGCAGCCAAGAAAGGGGTCGGGGGGGATCTCTAGAGCAGTACTTC. Translated, it gives CASSQERGRGGSLEQYF.

This sequence joins TRBV5-5 and TRBJ2-1; unclear D gene. The CDR3 loop spans 14 amino acids. The ends were cut back, 7 bases at V and 1 base at J, with 12 bases in the middle. The germline gives CDR1 SGHKS, CDR2 YYEKEE (reference sequence). The DNA for the CDR3 is TGTGCCAGCGGCCCCGAAGGATCCTACAATGAGCAGTTCTTC. As protein: CASGPEGSYNEQFF.

The chain carries TRBV7-6 and TRBJ2-7; D may correspond to TRBD1 or TRBD2 (5 bases each). V was pared by 5 bases and J by 2 bases, with 13 bases between. Germline V lookup: CDR1 SGHVS, CDR2 FNYEAQ. The CDR3 has 14 amino acids. CDR3 bases: TGTGCCAGCAGCCAGGGACCCACCGCCTACGAGCAGTACTTC. Residues: CASSQGPTAYEQYF.

The V call is TRBV29-1, the J call TRBJ2-1; 7 nucleotides agree with TRBD1. Germline CDR1 and CDR2: SQVTM and ANQGSEA. This CDR3 has 12 residues. V lost 3 bases, J lost 16 bases, and 12 bases stayed unmatched. Here the CDR3 DNA reads TGCAGCGTTGAGGGGTTTACAGGGGTCCCCTTCTTC. Protein sequence: CSVEGFTGVPFF.

This chain joins TRBV5-1 and TRBJ2-3; D is tentatively TRBD1 or TRBD2 (5 bases each). This CDR3 is 14 amino acids long. Germline CDR1 reads SGHRS; CDR2 reads YFSETQ. V gave up 4 bases and J gave up 2 bases, with 11 bases separating them. CDR3 sequence reads: CASSPGRNTDTQYF. The CDR3 region has the DNA TGCGCCAGCAGCCCGGGGCGGAACACAGATACGCAGTATTTT. Full variable domain (missing parts from reference TRBV5-1 and TRBJ2-3): KAGVTQTPRYLIKTRGQQVTLSCSPISGHRSVSWYQQTPGQGLQFLFEYFSETQRNKGNFPGRFSGRQFSNSRSEMNVSTLELGDSALYLCASSPGRNTDTQYFGPGTRLTVL.

The rearrangement links TRBV7-9 to TRBJ2-1; 9 positions agree with TRBD2. The germline gives CDR1 SEHNR, CDR2 FQNEAQ (reference sequence). The J segment lost 9 bases and the V segment lost 6 bases, leaving 6 bases of the junction unmatched. This CDR3 is built from 13 residues. The CDR3 region is CASRGLAGPEQFF. In DNA, the CDR3 is TGTGCCAGCAGGGGGCTAGCGGGACCTGAGCAGTTCTTC. The variable domain in full, completed from reference TRBV7-9 and TRBJ2-1, reads DTGVSQNPRHKITKRGQNVTFRCDPISEHNRLYWYRQTLGQGPEFLTYFQNEAQLEKSRLLSDRFSAERPKGSFSTLEIQRTEQGDSAMYLCASRGLAGPEQFFGPGTRLTVL.

The chain combines TRBV9 with TRBJ1-2; no definite D call. CDR3 length equals 14 residues. Trimming took off 3 bases at V and 8 bases at J, with 17 bases between the two ends. CDR1 is SGDLS and CDR2 is YYNGEE in the germline V gene. The CDR3 bases are TGTGCCAGCAGCGCCCGGGAAGCGGGTCAAGGCTACACCTTC. Translating it yields CASSAREAGQGYTF.

The sample holds one count of this clone. CDR3: CASSLVGSGRRDTQYF. The CDR3 nucleotides read TGTGCCAGCAGCTTAGTGGGTAGCGGGAGGCGAGATACGCAGTATTTT. The V call is TRBV7-9, the J call TRBJ2-3; the match to TRBD2 covers 10 bases. With 1 base clipped from V and 5 bases from J, the junction kept 6 bases outside the gene matches. The germline V gene has CDR1 SEHNR and CDR2 FQNEAQ (reference sequence). This CDR3 has 16 residues.

This clone was seen a single time. This sequence may be a read error, since a much larger clone differs from it by one base. This specimen includes other DNA sequences encoding the same CDR3. V is TRBV27 and J is TRBJ2-7, with D perhaps TRBD1 (5 bases). CDR1 and CDR2 from the germline V gene are MNHEY and SMNVEV (reference sequence). This CDR3 comprises 12 residues. V was pared by 10 bases and J by 0 bases, with 10 bases between. CDR3 region: CATSDNSYEQYF. The CDR3 DNA sequence: TGTGCCACCTCGGACAACTCCTACGAGCAGTACTTC.

V usage is TRBV7-6 and J usage is TRBJ1-1, with D possibly TRBD1 on 6 matching bases. Germline CDR1 reads SGHVS; CDR2 reads FNYEAQ. The CDR3 length is 17 residues. V was cut by 1 base and J by 5 bases, with 20 bases left in between. Here the CDR3 DNA reads TGTGCCAGCAGCTTAGAGACAGGTGGTTTAGAGGGTACTGAAGCTTTCTTT. This sequence encodes CASSLETGGLEGTEAFF.

J is TRBJ2-7 and V is TRBV4-1; 10 bases line up with TRBD2. V lost 1 base and J lost 4; bases outside the gene matches: 13. Germline CDR1 is MGHRA and CDR2 is YSYEKL. The CDR3 runs 18 residues. In nucleotides, the CDR3 is TGCGCCAGCAGCCAAGGAACTAGCGGGACTACCCCATTATACGAGCAGTACTTC. It specifies CASSQGTSGTTPLYEQYF.

CDR3 sequence: CASSYRQGYNEQFF. The CDR3 bases are TGTGCCAGCAGTTACAGACAGGGGTACAATGAGCAGTTCTTC. The chain uses TRBV6-5 and TRBJ2-1; 8 bases are shared with TRBD1. This CDR3 has 14 amino acids. The V and J ends lost 2 bases and 4 bases, in that order; junction bases with no gene match: 1. From germline, CDR1 is MNHEY and CDR2 SVGAGI.

In this sample, this clone turned up once. The chain combines TRBV4-1 with TRBJ2-5, with 9 bases lining up with TRBD2. Trimming took 0 bases from V and 2 from J; bases not matched to a gene: 4. The CDR3 is made up of 16 amino acids. Germline loops: CDR1 MGHRA, CDR2 YSYEKL. CDR3: CASSQELAGVQETQYF. CDR3 DNA sequence: TGCGCCAGCAGCCAAGAACTAGCGGGCGTTCAAGAGACCCAGTACTTC.